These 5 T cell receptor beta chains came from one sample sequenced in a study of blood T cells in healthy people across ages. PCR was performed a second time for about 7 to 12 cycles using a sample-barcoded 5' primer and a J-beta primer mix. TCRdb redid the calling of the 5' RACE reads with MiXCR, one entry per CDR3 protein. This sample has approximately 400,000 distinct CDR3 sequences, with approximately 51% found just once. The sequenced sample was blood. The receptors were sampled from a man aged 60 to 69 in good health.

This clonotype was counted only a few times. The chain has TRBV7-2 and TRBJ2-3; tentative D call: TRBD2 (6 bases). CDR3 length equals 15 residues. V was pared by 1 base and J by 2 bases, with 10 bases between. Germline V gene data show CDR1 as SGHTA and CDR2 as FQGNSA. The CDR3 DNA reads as TGTGCCAGCAGCTTAGGGGGAGGCCACACAGATACGCAGTATTTT. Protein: CASSLGGGHTDTQYF.

The CDR3, as DNA: TGTGCCAGCAGCGCCGGGACACCCATTCGAAAGCAGTTCTTC. Residues: CASSAGTPIRKQFF. V gene TRBV14 combines with J gene TRBJ2-1, with TRBD1 as a possible D gene (6 bases). The germline V gene has CDR1 SGHDN and CDR2 FVKESK. The V end was cut by 5 bases, the J end by 11 bases, with 19 bases between. This CDR3 contains 14 residues.

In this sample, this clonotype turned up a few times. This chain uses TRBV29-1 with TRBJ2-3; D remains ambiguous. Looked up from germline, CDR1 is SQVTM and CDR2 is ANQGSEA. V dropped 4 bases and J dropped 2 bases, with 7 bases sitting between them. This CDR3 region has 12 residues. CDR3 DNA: TGCAGCGTTGTCTTCTACACAGATACGCAGTATTTT. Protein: CSVVFYTDTQYF.

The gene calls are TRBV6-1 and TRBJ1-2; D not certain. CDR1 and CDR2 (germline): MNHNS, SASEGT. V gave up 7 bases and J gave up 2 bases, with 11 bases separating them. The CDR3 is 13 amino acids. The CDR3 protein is CASIPTGNYGYTF. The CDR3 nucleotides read TGTGCCAGCATTCCCACCGGGAACTATGGCTACACCTTC.

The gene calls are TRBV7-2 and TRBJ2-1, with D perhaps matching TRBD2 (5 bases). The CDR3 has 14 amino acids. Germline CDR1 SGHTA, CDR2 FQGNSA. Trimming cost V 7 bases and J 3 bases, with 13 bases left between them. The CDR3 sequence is CASTVQRNYNEQFF. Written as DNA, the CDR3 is TGTGCCAGCACCGTCCAGCGGAACTACAATGAGCAGTTCTTC.